This TCR beta chain was captured in a study of T cell responses to AZD1222 COVID-19 vaccine. Remarks on this clone: Its matching antigen is unknown.

The germline gives CDR1 SQVTM, CDR2 ANQGSEA. This CDR3 comprises 15 residues. Losses at the gene ends were 4 bases for V and 4 bases for J; bases not matched to a gene: 11. Findings of the study overall: Females outnumbered males among donors, who were mostly white British; clonal diversity was possibly underestimated. Researchers report vaccine-associated CD4 TCRs spanning spike, with dominance at 160-218 and 743-854. Among AZD1222 vaccinees, only five to seven were seropositive at baseline.

Using immunoSEQ multiplex PCR, the repertoire was profiled, and TCRdb retains in-frame clones only, with some absent. This sample has about 85,000 clones, with under 95% found just once. The sequenced sample was peripheral blood, obtained 28 days after the second AZD1222 dose. This TCR was recovered from an adult who received the AZD1222 COVID-19 vaccine. The chain recombines TRBV29-1 with TRBJ1-2, with TRBD1 matching 8 bases. The CDR3 region has the DNA TGCAGCGTTGCGGACGGACAGGGACTACCCTATGGCTACACCTTC. Protein: CSVADGQGLPYGYTF.